The sequence of this T cell receptor beta chain was determined in a study of tissue T cells after allogeneic stem cell transplantation. Study details: Samples with visible lymphocytes on H&E were prioritized for sequencing.

Study results and limitations: TCR repertoires tracked anatomic similarity, regardless of disease or transplant status. Only a limited share of tissue TCRs appeared in blood or spleen.

As for this clone: Its specificity is unknown.

The CDR3 totals 15 residues. Germline V CDR1 and CDR2: SNHLY, FYNNEI. After removal of 1 base from V and 5 bases from J, the junction contained 7 bases not matched to a gene. Autopsy tissues spanned esophagus to rectum, liver, skin, and lymphoid organs including spleen. The method was immunoSEQ multiplex PCR; TCRdb's version includes in-frame clones alone and lacks a portion of them. The sample carries several thousand clones, roughly 56% recorded once. The input for sequencing was duodenum tissue, taken at autopsy. The TCR comes from a female donor older than 55 with lung cancer. The chain uses TRBV2 and TRBJ2-5, with 7 positions matching TRBD1. CDR3: CASSEGTGILETQYF. In DNA form, the CDR3 reads TGTGCCAGCAGTGAAGGGACAGGCATTTTGGAGACCCAGTACTTC.